This T cell receptor beta chain was identified in a study of cytomegalovirus exposure and HLA in healthy donors (TCRdb year 2017). About the investigation overall: In an earlier analysis of several hundred of the donors, 276 Gb of sequence data and 100 million or so unique TCR beta sequences from some 170 million T cells were reported. Roughly 300 gigabases of sequencing data and around 80 million unique TCR sequences made up an early release that covered under 750 HLA-typed donors. Of the approximately 370 genotyped donors, approximately 81% were placed in the genetic ancestry cluster associated with self-reported Caucasian donors. The study aimed to test whether signatures of past pathogen exposure could be identified by cataloging public T cell receptors. The T cell repertoires of 666 subjects were profiled by immunosequencing and related to cytomegalovirus serostatus. In addition to the first cohort of roughly 670 subjects, a separate validation cohort of approximately 130 different subjects was used. To predict cytomegalovirus infection status, the study brought together high-throughput TCR immunosequencing, statistical association of individual TCRs with disease status, and machine learning. A later analysis re-examined previously published TCR beta repertoires from more than 600 donors and added high-resolution HLA genotyping to investigate patterns of TCR occurrence. Rather than drawing on any new phenotypic data, the later analysis identified candidate immune exposures from TCR beta sequences and the way those sequences occurred across donors. An earlier analysis of nearly 600 of the donors applied high-throughput TCR beta sequencing to assess whether each TCR beta V gene segment acted as functional or pseudogenic. Donor age, sex, ethnicity and CMV serostatus were collected together with the repertoire data. A later genetic analysis used genome-wide SNP genotypes for about 60% of the 666 donors, treating that subset as a discovery cohort. Every discovery cohort repertoire had been produced on one sequencing platform. HLA typing included class I and class II loci at four-digit resolution. The number of typed donors differed by locus: about 620-630 for A, B, C, DRB1 and DQB1; approximately 540 for DQA1; over 600 for DPA1; and roughly 470 for DPB1. Roughly five DR-DQ haplotypes were handled as single units for association and clustering because linkage in the cohort was strong. Among 398 genotyped donors of the cohort, an average of approximately 240,000 unique TCR beta nucleotide sequences were sequenced per donor, roughly a sixth of them non-productive. Overall results and qualifications from the work: In a later analysis, the rate of TCR association differed among HLA loci, with DRB1 alleles having the most associated TCRs and HLA-C alleles having the fewest. Because the 87-base-pair reads could not distinguish some IMGT-functional V segments, including TRBV6-2 and TRBV6-3, those segments were excluded. Three of the identified cytomegalovirus-associated TCR beta chains were confirmed in vitro to be specific for cytomegalovirus antigens. Because some donors lacked HLA typing at each locus, the association tests relied only on the typed subset. A further reported finding was that TCR beta sequences accurately predicted the HLA-A and HLA-B alleles for most subjects in the first cohort. For the cohort, immune exposure information was limited to CMV serostatus. A later analysis found that most CMV-associated TCR beta chains appeared HLA-restricted, with HLA associations seemingly driven largely by CMV exposure. Most TCR sequences were seen in very few donors, while some public TCRs were found in many individuals. A later analysis found that HLA-associated TCR beta chains were more clonally expanded and had lower generation probabilities than equally common non-associated chains. A cluster of highly shared sequence variants was judged likely to represent a technical artifact of the sequencing pipeline. In an earlier analysis of around 600 of the donors, most TCR beta V segments were observed in productive rearrangements about 87% or about 30% of the time, broadly matching IMGT annotations. Compared with the approximately 710-donor mean, donors in an Asian-associated ancestry cluster had fewer N-insertions in productive TCRs, according to a later genetic analysis. Because counts were too low, about 15 rarely observed V segments, including chromosome 9 orphons, were left out of the earlier analysis of 500 to 650 of the donors. When HLA alleles, especially DR and DQ, strongly co-occurred, TCR associations were difficult to assign to individual alleles. The presence/absence analyses assumed that sequencing depth was roughly uniform across donors, and that assumption may not be true. Cytomegalovirus status was reported to be diagnosed by the classifier with high specificity and sensitivity in both the original and validation cohorts. The study gave a list of over 150 TCR beta chains associated with cytomegalovirus. The cohort was sequenced for TCR beta chains only, and without alpha or paired-chain data the features that could be detected were limited. According to a later analysis, parvovirus B19, influenza, CMV and Epstein-Barr virus appeared linked to several top co-occurrence clusters. A later genetic analysis associated a missense DCLRE1C variant with V-gene and J-gene trimming of TCR beta chains, and an independent cohort replicated the association. Linkage disequilibrium might explain the correlated functional status among segregating V segments, but an unknown experimental factor could not be excluded. A later analysis associated about 16,000 TCR beta sequences with specific HLA alleles at a false discovery rate of 0.05. The authors suggested that the approach could potentially be extended to other disease states and immunological phenotypes.

Trimming removed 3 bases from V and 7 bases from J, leaving 6 bases between the germline ends. Measured from the cysteine to the phenylalanine, the CDR3 is 11 residues long. CDR3 DNA is the only sequence kept; it has 33 bases, read in frame from the first base. CDR1 and CDR2 were assigned from the germline V gene as LGHNT and FRNRAP. The protocol used for the library was the immunoSEQ multiplex PCR assay. A mixture of 60 forward primers for TCR Vbeta segments and 13 reverse primers for TCR Jbeta segments was used in the multiplex PCR. Amplification of the CDR3 region of rearranged TCR beta genes was performed with a multiplex PCR assay on genomic DNA. The Illumina HiSeq System was used to sequence the amplified TCR beta libraries as 87-base-pair reads. The original pipeline was this. In a later analysis, 70 million to 95 million unique TCR beta chains were counted across the approximately 670 repertoires, and around 10 million of these chains were shared by at least two donors. Raw reads were error-corrected and collapsed into unique sequences by a nearest-neighbor algorithm in which closely related sequences were merged to remove PCR and sequencing errors. V, D and J gene segments were assigned by aligning CDR3 sequences to IMGT reference sequences. For a sequence to be retained, a match of at least six nucleotides to both a V gene segment and a J gene segment was required. A rearrangement counted as productive if the CDR3 had no stop codons and remained in frame with V and J, and every other rearrangement counted as non-productive. Following IMGT convention, CDR3 was defined as the stretch from the second conserved V-encoded cysteine up to the conserved J-encoded phenylalanine. In an earlier analysis of more than 550 of the donors, sequences lacking an unambiguous match to a single V gene segment were excluded. In an earlier analysis of about 590 of the donors, a V segment was called functional when productive rearrangements were above 56.7%, and segregating when the standard deviation between donors exceeded 5%. A statistical classification framework was developed to diagnose cytomegalovirus status using the catalog of TCR beta chain sequences. A later analysis assigned V and J genes by comparing TCR nucleotide sequences with IMGT/GENE-DB human TR gene sequences. In a later analysis, CDR3 sequences and most-parsimonious VDJ recombination scenarios were assigned using the TCRdist pipeline. In a later analysis, every TCR beta chain was defined by the combination of its CDR3 amino acid sequence and its V-gene family, and reads without a unique V-gene family were dropped. To address suspected cross-contamination and a sequencing artifact, a later analysis removed a few hundred highly shared, low-generation-probability nucleotide sequences. In a later analysis, a clonal expansion index was calculated for each public chain from normalized within-repertoire ranks of inferred template counts. A later analysis computed generation probabilities with a VDJ recombination model fitted to out-of-frame rearrangements, and checked the results against IGoR. A later analysis scored TCR-TCR, TCR-HLA and TCR-CMV co-occurrence with hypergeometric tests, applying a repertoire-size bias correction to TCR pairs. False discovery rates were estimated in a later analysis by permuting HLA or CMV assignments 20 times. In a later analysis, co-occurring TCRs were grouped using DBSCAN, and TCRdist sequence similarity was added for clustering within HLA-allele-positive subsets. Repertoires with fewer than 30,000 or more than 120,000 public chains were left out of co-occurrence clustering, as were several repertoires with anomalous nucleotide sharing. TCRdb holds this immuneACCESS table with in-frame rearrangements only. Some clones are missing; in checked studies, unresolved V genes explain under half, and the rest has no known cause. For V, J and clone size, that table is used; D and trimming come from the DNA. The table for this sample records 200,000 to 250,000 clones. In total, the top ten clones hold roughly 0.98% of the sample.

Concerning this clone: This clone's antigen is unknown.

The cohort comprised around 700 healthy bone marrow donors. All cohort members were sampled while nominally healthy, although unrecorded immune exposures were likely present. The donor tested CMV seropositive, placing the donor among the 250 to 300 seropositive members of the cohort. Each donor provided a peripheral blood sample, and peripheral blood mononuclear cells were used for TCR beta sequencing. Genomic DNA was extracted from the blood cell samples with the Qiagen DNeasy Blood Extraction Kit. This clonotype was obtained from a woman aged 25 to 39 in good health and CMV-seropositive. Recombination joined TRBV12-5 with TRBJ2-5, and the D gene may be TRBD1, 5 bases matching. Material: PBMCs. At the DNA level, the sequence is TGTGCTAGTGGTTTCACAGGGACCCAGTACTTC. The translation is CASGFTGTQYF.